Listed below are T cell receptor beta chains from one sample, sequenced in a study of T cell responses to AZD1222 COVID-19 vaccine. Generated by immunoSEQ multiplex PCR, the TCRdb table keeps only in-frame clones and is missing some. The data hold about 42,000 clones, with approximately 80% observed a single time. The source material was peripheral blood, sampled 28 days after the second AZD1222 dose. These receptor sequences come from an adult who received the AZD1222 COVID-19 vaccine. Each CDR3 is given without its conserved first and last residue. Fields, in order: J gene, V gene, CDR3 protein.

J: TRBJ1-3
V: TRBV5-1
CDR3: ASSLGMALSGNTIY

J: TRBJ1-5
V: TRBV27
CDR3: ASSLSGGTILSFSNQPQH

J: TRBJ1-2
V: TRBV3-1/TRBV3-2
CDR3: ASSQGSAVYGYT

J: TRBJ1-4
V: TRBV5-1
CDR3: ASSSIPTATNEKLF

J: TRBJ1-2
V: TRBV5-1
CDR3: ASSLGSADYGYT

J: TRBJ2-1
V: TRBV24-1
CDR3: ATSDYPGIGEYEQF

J: TRBJ2-2
V: TRBV13
CDR3: ASSSLDREGVGELF

J: TRBJ1-1
V: TRBV10-2
CDR3: ASRPKGQVFIDTEAF

J: TRBJ1-2
V: TRBV6-5
CDR3: ASSPWTGDGYT

J: TRBJ1-6
V: TRBV27
CDR3: ASSPPRGGRNSPLH

J: TRBJ2-5
V: TRBV9
CDR3: ASSVATSGGSQETQY

J: TRBJ1-3
V: TRBV12-3/TRBV12-4
CDR3: ASEASSGNTIY